These 3 T cell receptor beta chains came from one sample sequenced in a study of T-cell memory formation after mild COVID-19 (dated by TCRdb to 2020 to 2022). Libraries came from 5' RACE. This sample was sequenced with an Illumina NovaSeq 6000. The public reads were reprocessed in TCRdb via fastp at Q25 and MiXCR, keeping in-frame beta chains. Identical CDR3 protein sequences are pooled into one entry, listed with their most common genes and DNA. In this sample the table shows 400,000 to 500,000 distinct CDR3 sequences, 18% of which occur a single time. In total, the top ten clones hold about a fifth of the sample. The sequencing input was PBMCs or a T cell subset sorted from them (not recorded which). The receptors here all came from a young man who had mild COVID-19 (a few samples of this study predate the infection). The sample titles of this study are shuffled in the database, so cell type and time point are left out; the donor was told from shared clones.

This clonotype was counted only a few times. This chain uses TRBV10-3 with TRBJ2-7, with D perhaps matching TRBD1 (7 bases). The CDR3 length is 13 residues. Per the germline V gene, CDR1 is ENHRY and CDR2 is SYGVKD. V shed 6 bases and J shed 6 bases, with 15 bases lying between them. The CDR3 DNA sequence: TGTGCCATCAGGCACGACAGGGACTCCGAGCAGTACTTC. Its translation: CAIRHDRDSEQYF.

V is TRBV21-1 and J is TRBJ2-7; the table gives TRBD1 as D, unverified against the DNA. TRBV21-1 is a known pseudogene. This CDR3 contains 15 residues. This CDR3 is CASSSVDRHFYEQYV. CDR3 nucleotides: TGTGCCAGCAGCAGCGTCGACAGGCATTTCTACGAGCAGTACGTC.

J is TRBJ1-5 and V is TRBV2; a possible D gene is TRBD1 (5 bases). CDR1 is SNHLY, CDR2 FYNNEI, per germline. Trimming took 6 bases from V and 2 from J, leaving 11 bases between them. The CDR3 is made up of 14 amino acids. The CDR3 loop reads CASSARGGNQPQHF. The CDR3 nucleotides read TGTGCCAGCAGCGCACGAGGGGGCAATCAGCCCCAGCATTTT.